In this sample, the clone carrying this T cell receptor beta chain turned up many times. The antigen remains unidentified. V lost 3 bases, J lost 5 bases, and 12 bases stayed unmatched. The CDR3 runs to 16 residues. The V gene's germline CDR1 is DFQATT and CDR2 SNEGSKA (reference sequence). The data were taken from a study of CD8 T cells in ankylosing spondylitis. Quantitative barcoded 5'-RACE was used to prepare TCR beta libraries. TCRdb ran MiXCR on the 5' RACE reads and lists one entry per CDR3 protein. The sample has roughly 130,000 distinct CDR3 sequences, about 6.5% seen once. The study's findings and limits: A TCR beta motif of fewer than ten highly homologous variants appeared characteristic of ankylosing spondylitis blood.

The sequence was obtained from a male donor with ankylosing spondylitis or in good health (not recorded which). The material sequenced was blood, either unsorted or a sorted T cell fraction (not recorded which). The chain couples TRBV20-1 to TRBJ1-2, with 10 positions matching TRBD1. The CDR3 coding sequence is TGCAGTGCTAGGATTCCGGGACAGGGGATAGGTTATGGCTACACCTTC. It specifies CSARIPGQGIGYGYTF.